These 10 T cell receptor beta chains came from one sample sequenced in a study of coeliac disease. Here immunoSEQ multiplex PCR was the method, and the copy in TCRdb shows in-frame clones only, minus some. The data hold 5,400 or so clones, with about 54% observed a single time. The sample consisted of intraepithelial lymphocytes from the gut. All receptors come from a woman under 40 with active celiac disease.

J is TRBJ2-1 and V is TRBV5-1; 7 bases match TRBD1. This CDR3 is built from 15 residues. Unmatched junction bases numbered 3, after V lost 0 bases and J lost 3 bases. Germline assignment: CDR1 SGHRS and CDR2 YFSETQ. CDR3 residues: CASSLGDRVYNEQFF. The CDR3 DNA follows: TGCGCCAGCAGCTTGGGGGACAGAGTCTACAATGAGCAGTTCTTC.

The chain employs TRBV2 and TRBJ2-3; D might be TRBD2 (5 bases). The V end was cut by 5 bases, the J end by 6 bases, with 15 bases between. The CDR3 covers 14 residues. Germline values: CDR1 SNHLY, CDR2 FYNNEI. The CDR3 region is CASSPGIQLDTQYF. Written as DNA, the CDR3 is TGTGCCAGCAGTCCCGGGATCCAGTTGGATACGCAGTATTTT.

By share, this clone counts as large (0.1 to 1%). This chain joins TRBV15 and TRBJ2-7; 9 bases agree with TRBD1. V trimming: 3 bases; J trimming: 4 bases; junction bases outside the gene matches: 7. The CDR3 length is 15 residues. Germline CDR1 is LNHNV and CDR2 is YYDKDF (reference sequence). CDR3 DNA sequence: TGTGCCACCAGCAGTGGGACAGGGTATGCGTACGAGCAGTACTTC. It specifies CATSSGTGYAYEQYF. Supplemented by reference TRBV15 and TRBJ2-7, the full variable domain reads DAMVIQNPRYQVTQFGKPVTLSCSQTLNHNVMYWYQQKSSQAPKLLFHYYDKDFNNEADTPDNFQSRRPNTSFCFLDIRSPGLGDTAMYLCATSSGTGYAYEQYFGPGTRLTVT.

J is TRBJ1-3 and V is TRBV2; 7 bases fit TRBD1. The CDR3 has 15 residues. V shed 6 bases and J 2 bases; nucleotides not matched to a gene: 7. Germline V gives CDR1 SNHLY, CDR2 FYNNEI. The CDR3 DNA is TGTGCCAGCAGGGACGACAGGGTCGCTGGAAACACCATATATTTT. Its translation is CASRDDRVAGNTIYF. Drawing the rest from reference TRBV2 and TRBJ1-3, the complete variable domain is EPEVTQTPSHQVTQMGQEVILRCVPISNHLYFYWYRQILGQKVEFLVSFYNNEISEKSEIFDDQFSVERPDGSNFTLKIRSTKLEDSAMYFCASRDDRVAGNTIYFGEGSWLTVV.

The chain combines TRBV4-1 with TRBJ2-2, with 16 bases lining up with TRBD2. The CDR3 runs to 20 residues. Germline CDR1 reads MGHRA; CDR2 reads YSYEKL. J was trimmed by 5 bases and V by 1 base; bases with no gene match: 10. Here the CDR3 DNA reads TGCGCCAGCAGCCAAGGGGGGACTAGCGGGGGGGCGATGTGGACCGGGGAGCTGTTTTTT. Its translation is CASSQGGTSGGAMWTGELFF.

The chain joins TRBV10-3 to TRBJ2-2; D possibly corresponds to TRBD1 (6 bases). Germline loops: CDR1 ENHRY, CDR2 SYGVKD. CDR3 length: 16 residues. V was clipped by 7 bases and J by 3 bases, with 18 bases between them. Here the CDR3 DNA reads TGTGCCATCATGAGGGGGACCGGGACATACACCGGGGAGCTGTTTTTT. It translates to CAIMRGTGTYTGELFF.

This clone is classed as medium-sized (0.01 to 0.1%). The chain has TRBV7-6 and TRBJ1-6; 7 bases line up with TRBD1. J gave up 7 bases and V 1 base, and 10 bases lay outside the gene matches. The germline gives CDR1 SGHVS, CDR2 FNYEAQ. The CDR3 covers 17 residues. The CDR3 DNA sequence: TGTGCCAGCAGCTTAGTCGCCTACAGGGGTAGGAATTCACCCCTCCACTTT. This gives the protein CASSLVAYRGRNSPLHF.

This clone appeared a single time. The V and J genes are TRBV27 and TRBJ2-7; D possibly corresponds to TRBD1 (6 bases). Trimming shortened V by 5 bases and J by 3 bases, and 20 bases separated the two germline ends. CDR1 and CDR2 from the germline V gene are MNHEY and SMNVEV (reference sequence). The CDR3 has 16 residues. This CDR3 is CASSPSTGLGNYEQYF. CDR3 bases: TGTGCCAGCAGTCCGTCGACAGGTTTGGGGAACTACGAGCAGTACTTC.

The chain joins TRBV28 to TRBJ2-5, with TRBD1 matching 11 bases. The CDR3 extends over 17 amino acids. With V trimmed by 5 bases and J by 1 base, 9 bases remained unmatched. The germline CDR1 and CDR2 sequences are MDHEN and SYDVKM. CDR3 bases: TGTGCCAGCAGTCCCTGGACAGGGGGCGTTTCCCAAGAGACCCAGTACTTC. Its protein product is CASSPWTGGVSQETQYF.

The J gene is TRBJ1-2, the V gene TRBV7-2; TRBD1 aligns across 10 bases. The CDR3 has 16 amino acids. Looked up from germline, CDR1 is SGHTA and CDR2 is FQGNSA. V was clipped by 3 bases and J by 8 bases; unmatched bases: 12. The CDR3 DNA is TGTGCCAGCAGCTTCGCCGGGACAGGGGTATGGTCCGGCTACACCTTC. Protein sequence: CASSFAGTGVWSGYTF. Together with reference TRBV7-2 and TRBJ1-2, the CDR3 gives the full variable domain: GAGVSQSPSNKVTEKGKDVELRCDPISGHTALYWYRQSLGQGLEFLIYFQGNSAPDKSGLPSDRFSAERTGGSVSTLTIQRTQQEDSAVYLCASSFAGTGVWSGYTFGSGTRLTVV.